One and the same sample provided the 26 T cell receptor beta chains below, sequenced in a study of cytomegalovirus exposure and HLA in healthy donors. Primers: 60 Vbeta forward and 13 Jbeta reverse. The table came from immunoSEQ multiplex PCR; TCRdb's copy has only in-frame clones and leaves some out. The table lists fewer than 200,000 clones, 80% of them singletons. The sequencing sample was made of PBMCs. These receptors originate from a woman in her forties or fifties in good health and CMV-seropositive.

V usage is TRBV6-1 and J usage is TRBJ2-5, with D tentatively TRBD2 (5 bases). CDR1 is MNHNS and CDR2 is SASEGT in the germline V gene. The CDR3 consists of 16 residues. The ends were cut back, 4 bases at V and 0 bases at J, with 15 bases in the middle. The CDR3 region has the DNA TGTGCCAGCAGTGTGGGGAGCTTTATCTACCAAGAGACCCAGTACTTC. Encoded protein: CASSVGSFIYQETQYF.

This chain joins TRBV5-1 and TRBJ1-1, with TRBD1 matching over 9 bases. The CDR3 consists of 14 residues. Germline V gives CDR1 SGHRS, CDR2 YFSETQ. V lost 4 bases to trimming and J lost 4 bases; unmatched junction nucleotides: 5. The DNA of the CDR3 is TGCGCCAGCAGCGCCGCGACAGGGGGCACTGAAGCTTTCTTT. Protein sequence: CASSAATGGTEAFF.

The V call is TRBV19, the J call TRBJ2-3; D is possibly TRBD1 (5 bases). V shed 5 bases and J shed 7 bases, with 7 bases lying between them. The CDR3 spans 11 residues. CDR1 is LNHDA, CDR2 SQIVND, per germline (reference sequence). CDR3 sequence: CASSSGHTQYF. The CDR3 region has the DNA TGTGCCAGTAGTTCAGGGCATACGCAGTATTTT.

This clone is a singleton in its sample. The chain couples TRBV29-1 to TRBJ1-2, with a possible D match to TRBD1 (5 bases). This CDR3 has 13 amino acids. Per the germline V gene, CDR1 is SQVTM and CDR2 is ANQGSEA. Trimming stripped 4 bases from V and 5 bases from J, with 14 bases between. The DNA for the CDR3 is TGCAGCGTTGGTCGGGGGGGGAATTATGGCTACACCTTC. Translating it yields CSVGRGGNYGYTF.

The chain combines TRBV11-1 with TRBJ2-3; 8 nucleotides match TRBD2. The length of the CDR3 is 15 residues. CDR1 and CDR2 from the germline V gene are SGHAT and FQDESV (reference sequence). With 2 bases clipped from V and 4 bases from J, the junction kept 5 bases outside the gene matches. The CDR3 DNA is TGTGCCAGCAGCTTACTCGGGGGGGCGGCAGATACGCAGTATTTT. Amino acid sequence: CASSLLGGAADTQYF.

The chain joins TRBV9 to TRBJ2-1; 9 bases align to TRBD1. This CDR3 comprises 14 residues. After removal of 5 bases from V and 9 bases from J, the junction contained 9 bases not matched to a gene. Germline assignment: CDR1 SGDLS and CDR2 YYNGEE. CDR3 bases: TGTGCCAGCAGGACAGGGGGATACACGGGTGAGCAGTTCTTC. Translating it yields CASRTGGYTGEQFF. Looking up the rest from reference TRBV9 and TRBJ2-1 gives the full variable domain: DSGVTQTPKHLITATGQRVTLRCSPRSGDLSVYWYQQSLDQGLQFLIQYYNGEERAKGNILERFSAQQFPDLHSELNLSSLELGDSALYFCASRTGGYTGEQFFGPGTRLTVL.

The V call is TRBV11-2, the J call TRBJ2-3; the match to TRBD2 covers 8 bases. The trim removed 1 base at V and 1 base at J, leaving 7 bases unmatched. There are 17 residues in the CDR3. Germline V CDR1 and CDR2: SGHAT, FQNNGV. DNA for the CDR3: TGTGCCAGCAGCTTAGGAATCGCGGGGGGCCGCACAGATACGCAGTATTTT. As protein: CASSLGIAGGRTDTQYF.

The V call is TRBV5-6, the J call TRBJ1-3; 9 bases are shared with TRBD1. With 4 bases clipped from V and 2 bases from J, the junction kept 13 bases outside the gene matches. Per the germline V gene, CDR1 is SGHDT and CDR2 is YYEEEE. The CDR3 runs 18 residues. The CDR3 bases are TGTGCCAGCAGCCCATCGGGACAGGGAGTTTTGGCTGGAAACACCATATATTTT. Encoded protein: CASSPSGQGVLAGNTIYF. Filled out from reference TRBV5-6 and TRBJ1-3, the complete variable domain reads DAGVTQSPTHLIKTRGQQVTLRCSPKSGHDTVSWYQQALGQGPQFIFQYYEEEERQRGNFPDRFSGHQFPNYSSELNVNALLLGDSALYLCASSPSGQGVLAGNTIYFGEGSWLTVV.

The chain is built from TRBV19 and TRBJ1-2; 7 nucleotides match TRBD1. The germline V gene has CDR1 LNHDA and CDR2 SQIVND (reference sequence). The CDR3 sequence is 17 residues long. The junction had 18 bases not matched to a gene; V was cut back by 7 bases and J by 4 bases. The CDR3 DNA follows: TGTGCCAGTATTTCCCCCATACAGGGGAATTCGGGCTATGGCTACACCTTC. Its protein is CASISPIQGNSGYGYTF.

This clone was seen a few times. The rearrangement links TRBV30 to TRBJ1-2; possible D gene TRBD1, 6 bases. Germline CDR1 and CDR2: GTSNPN and SVGIG (reference sequence). This CDR3 spans 13 amino acids. Trimming took off 4 bases at V and 11 bases at J, with 20 bases between the two ends. The CDR3 spells CAWTPNRDNRYTF. Here the CDR3 DNA reads TGTGCCTGGACTCCCAACCGGGACAATCGTTACACCTTC.

The chain uses TRBV18 and TRBJ2-3, with 7 bases matching TRBD1. The CDR3 contains 14 residues. Germline V gene lookup returns CDR1 KGHSH and CDR2 LQKENI. The J segment lost 4 bases and the V segment lost 4 bases, leaving 5 bases of the junction unmatched. CDR3: CASSQGAVADTQYF. The CDR3 DNA follows: TGTGCCAGCTCACAGGGGGCAGTGGCAGATACGCAGTATTTT.

The chain is built from TRBV6-5 and TRBJ2-2, with 8 bases matching TRBD2. The length of the CDR3 is 14 residues. Germline V gene lookup returns CDR1 MNHEY and CDR2 SVGAGI. After removal of 6 bases from V and 5 bases from J, the junction contained 5 bases not matched to a gene. CDR3 residues: CASSLRGGTGELFF. In nucleotides, the CDR3 is TGTGCCAGCAGCCTACGCGGGGGGACCGGGGAGCTGTTTTTT.

This rearrangement joins TRBV5-4 to TRBJ2-2, with 12 bases lining up with TRBD2. CDR3 size: 16 residues. The V gene end was trimmed by 4 bases and the J gene end by 4 bases; junction bases not matched to a gene: 5. Germline CDR1 and CDR2: SGHNT and YYREEE (reference sequence). The CDR3, as DNA: TGTGCCAGCAGCCCCTCTAGCGGGAGGGCCACCGGGGAGCTGTTTTTT. Its protein is CASSPSSGRATGELFF.

The V and J genes are TRBV27 and TRBJ1-1, with a weak D call TRBD1 (6 bases). V dropped 3 bases and J dropped 4 bases, with 12 bases sitting between them. Per the germline V gene, CDR1 is MNHEY and CDR2 is SMNVEV (reference sequence). The CDR3 sequence is 14 residues long. The CDR3 sequence: CASSLYRVATEAFF. CDR3 sequence (DNA): TGTGCCAGCAGTTTGTACAGGGTTGCCACTGAAGCTTTCTTT.

This clone was seen a single time. DNA for the CDR3: TGCGCCAGCAGCTTGGACGTGGGCCCAAAAGGGCGGGGAGACAATGAGCAGTTCTTC. Translation gives CASSLDVGPKGRGDNEQFF. This rearrangement joins TRBV5-1 to TRBJ2-1; D may be TRBD2 (6 bases). CDR3 length: 19 amino acids. The V end lost 0 bases, the J end lost 5 bases, and 24 bases lay between the germline ends. The germline V gene encodes CDR1 SGHRS and CDR2 YFSETQ.

The chain employs TRBV6-5 and TRBJ2-7, with 13 bases lining up with TRBD2. Germline CDR1 and CDR2: MNHEY and SVGAGI. CDR3 length: 15 amino acids. The V segment lost 4 bases and the J segment 4 bases; nucleotides outside the gene matches: 4. The CDR3 here is CASSFGLAGVYEQYF. In nucleotides, the CDR3 is TGTGCCAGCAGTTTCGGACTAGCGGGGGTGTACGAGCAGTACTTC.

The chain recombines TRBV7-9 with TRBJ1-2, with a tentative D call TRBD1 (6 bases). The germline V gene encodes CDR1 SEHNR and CDR2 FQNEAQ (reference sequence). The V end was cut by 5 bases, the J end by 5 bases, with 15 bases between. The CDR3 is 14 residues long. The CDR3 coding sequence is TGTGCCAGCAGCCATGGACAGAGCCCTTATGGCTACACCTTC. Translated: CASSHGQSPYGYTF.

This clone was seen just once. V is TRBV7-2 and J is TRBJ1-4; D gene ambiguous. The CDR3 runs to 15 residues. The ends were cut back, 1 base at V and 12 bases at J, with 18 bases in the middle. Germline assignment: CDR1 SGHTA and CDR2 FQGNSA. For the CDR3, the DNA is TGTGCCAGCAGCTTAGGACACTTGGTTGGAGGCCAACTGTTTTTT. This gives the protein CASSLGHLVGGQLFF.

V and J are TRBV29-1 and TRBJ1-1, with D hard to call. Trimming pared 0 bases from V and 1 base from J, leaving 9 bases between. This CDR3 spans 14 amino acids. CDR1 and CDR2 (germline): SQVTM, ANQGSEA. The CDR3 nucleotides are TGCAGCGTTGAAGACCCCTATTGGAACACTGAAGCTTTCTTT. Amino acid sequence: CSVEDPYWNTEAFF.

The chain couples TRBV28 to TRBJ1-1; the D gene is possibly TRBD1 (6 bases). The CDR3 spans 13 residues. V lost 11 bases and J 4 bases, leaving 17 bases between the germline ends. Germline loops: CDR1 MDHEN, CDR2 SYDVKM. The CDR3 nucleotides are TGTGCCGCTGGGGAGGGGGTCGTCACTGAAGCTTTCTTT. Translating it yields CAAGEGVVTEAFF.

This chain connects TRBV10-1 to TRBJ2-7, with D possibly matching TRBD1 (5 bases). V lost 3 bases to trimming and J lost 2 bases, with 11 bases between them. This CDR3 region has 14 residues. CDR1 WNHNN and CDR2 SYGVQD come from the germline V gene (reference sequence). The CDR3 DNA is TGCGCCAGCAGTGAAGGGGCTAGACCCTACGAGCAGTACTTC. Protein sequence: CASSEGARPYEQYF.

In its sample, this clone was seen a few times. This chain joins TRBV4-3 and TRBJ2-3, with D uncertain. V was clipped by 1 base and J by 2 bases, with 10 bases between them. Germline loops: CDR1 LGHNA, CDR2 YSLEER. The CDR3 runs to 15 residues. The DNA of the CDR3 is TGCGCCAGCAGCCAAGCCCCGTCCGTCACAGATACGCAGTATTTT. It specifies CASSQAPSVTDTQYF.

The J gene is TRBJ1-2, the V gene TRBV19, with a possible D match to TRBD1 (5 bases). The V gene's germline CDR1 is LNHDA and CDR2 SQIVND (reference sequence). The CDR3 consists of 14 residues. The V end was cut by 6 bases, the J end by 8 bases, with 19 bases between. The CDR3 protein is CASRRDEQARGYTF. The CDR3 DNA is TGTGCCAGTAGACGTGATGAACAGGCCCGAGGCTACACCTTC.

This clone has just a few counts. The V call is TRBV9, the J call TRBJ1-2, with 7 bases lining up with TRBD1. The trim removed 3 bases at V and 1 base at J, leaving 6 bases unmatched. Germline values: CDR1 SGDLS, CDR2 YYNGEE. The CDR3 is 15 residues long. CDR3 in DNA: TGTGCCAGCAGCGCATACGGGACAGATAACTATGGCTACACCTTC. It is translated as CASSAYGTDNYGYTF.

Regarding this clone: The same CDR3 is also encoded by other DNA sequences in this sample. This chain joins TRBV11-3 and TRBJ1-1; D gene uncertain. The V gene lost 1 base and the J gene lost 1 base, with 4 bases spanning the gap. Per the germline V gene, CDR1 is SGHNT and CDR2 is YENEEA. The CDR3 sequence is 13 residues long. Here the CDR3 reads CASSLGGNTEAFF. CDR3 sequence (DNA): TGTGCCAGCAGCTTAGGCGGGAACACTGAAGCTTTCTTT.

The rearrangement links TRBV11-2 to TRBJ2-3; D gene ambiguous. The germline CDR1 and CDR2 sequences are SGHAT and FQNNGV. Trimming pared 3 bases from V and 1 base from J, leaving 8 bases between. This CDR3 contains 14 residues. Written as DNA, the CDR3 is TGTGCCAGCAGCTTCCGGAGAGGCACAGATACGCAGTATTTT. The encoded protein is CASSFRRGTDTQYF.